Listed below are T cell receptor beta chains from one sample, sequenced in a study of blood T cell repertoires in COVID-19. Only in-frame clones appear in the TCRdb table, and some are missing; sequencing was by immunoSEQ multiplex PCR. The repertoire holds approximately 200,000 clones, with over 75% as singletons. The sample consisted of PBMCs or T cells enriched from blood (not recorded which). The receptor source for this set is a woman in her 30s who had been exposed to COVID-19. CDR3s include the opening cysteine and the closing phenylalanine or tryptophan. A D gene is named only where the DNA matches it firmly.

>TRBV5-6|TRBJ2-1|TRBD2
CASSLGLGLAGGRLSEQFF
TGTGCCAGCAGCTTGGGGCTAGGACTAGCGGGAGGAAGGTTAAGTGAGCAGTTCTTC
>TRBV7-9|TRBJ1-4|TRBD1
CASSWTGATNEKLFF
TGTGCCAGCAGCTGGACAGGGGCAACTAATGAAAAACTGTTTTTT
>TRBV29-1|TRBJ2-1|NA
CSVEDLTLNEQFF
TGCAGCGTTGAAGATCTTACTCTCAATGAGCAGTTCTTC
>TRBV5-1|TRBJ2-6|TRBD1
CASSLTGGTSGANVLTF
TGCGCCAGCAGCTTAACAGGGGGCACCTCTGGGGCCAACGTCCTGACTTTC
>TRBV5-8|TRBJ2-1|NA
CASSPRESWNEQFF
TGTGCCAGCAGTCCTCGGGAGTCGTGGAATGAGCAGTTCTTC
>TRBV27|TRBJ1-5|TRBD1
CASSLRTGGGQPQHF
TGTGCCAGCAGTTTACGGACAGGGGGGGGTCAGCCCCAGCATTTT
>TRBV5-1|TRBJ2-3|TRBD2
CASSPRTSGQGTQYF
TGCGCCAGCAGCCCCCGGACTAGCGGCCAGGGTACGCAGTATTTT
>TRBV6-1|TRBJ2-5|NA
CASSEAAGSTPERPSTSQYF
NA
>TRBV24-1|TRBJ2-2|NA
CATSVSGVSNTGELFF
TGTGCCACCAGTGTTTCGGGAGTTTCTAACACCGGGGAGCTGTTTTTT
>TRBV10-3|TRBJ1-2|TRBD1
CAIRDREESGYTF
TGTGCCATCAGGGACAGGGAGGAGAGTGGCTACACCTTC
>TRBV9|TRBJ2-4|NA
CASSPDERAKNIQYF
TGTGCCAGCAGCCCCGACGAGAGGGCCAAAAACATTCAGTACTTC
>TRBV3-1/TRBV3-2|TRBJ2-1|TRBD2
CASSQITSGLYNEQFF
TGTGCCAGCAGCCAAATCACTAGCGGTTTATACAATGAGCAGTTCTTC
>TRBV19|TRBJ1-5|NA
CASSIGGASQPQHF
TGTGCCAGTAGTATAGGCGGTGCATCTCAGCCCCAGCATTTT
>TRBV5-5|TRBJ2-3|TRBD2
CASSSFSGSADTQYF
TGTGCCAGCAGCTCATTTAGCGGGAGCGCAGATACGCAGTATTTT
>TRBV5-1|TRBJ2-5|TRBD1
CASSPSGTGRETQYF
TGCGCCAGCAGCCCATCCGGGACAGGGAGAGAGACCCAGTACTTC
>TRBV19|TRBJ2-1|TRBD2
CASSREGQGDEQFF
TGTGCCAGTAGTAGGGAGGGCCAAGGGGATGAGCAGTTCTTC
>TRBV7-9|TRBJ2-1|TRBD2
CASSLGSSGTRGYEQFF
TGTGCCAGCAGCTTAGGAAGTAGCGGGACTAGAGGCTATGAGCAGTTCTTC
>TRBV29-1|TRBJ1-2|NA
CSVEGPGYGYTF
TGCAGCGTTGAAGGGCCGGGCTATGGCTACACCTTC
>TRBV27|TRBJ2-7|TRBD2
CASSHLATSPGPIYEQYF
TGTGCCAGCAGTCACCTCGCGACTAGCCCAGGGCCAATCTACGAGCAGTACTTC
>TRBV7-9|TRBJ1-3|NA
CASSLVLHSPGNTIYF
TGTGCCAGCAGCTTAGTTTTGCACTCCCCTGGAAACACCATATATTTT
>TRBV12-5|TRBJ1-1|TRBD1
CASGRDRAFF
TGTGCTAGTGGCCGGGACAGGGCTTTCTTT
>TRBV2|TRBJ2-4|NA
CASRHLAKNIQYF
TGTGCCAGCAGACATCTAGCCAAAAACATTCAGTACTTC
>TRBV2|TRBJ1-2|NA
CASSSGTPYGYTF
TGTGCCAGCAGTTCCGGGACACCCTATGGCTACACCTTC
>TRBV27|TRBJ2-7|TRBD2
CASSRTGTSGLIYSYEQYF
TGTGCCAGCAGTCGTACCGGGACTAGCGGACTTATATACTCCTACGAGCAGTACTTC
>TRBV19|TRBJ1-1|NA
CASIPPGNTEAFF
TGTGCCAGTATACCCCCCGGGAACACTGAAGCTTTCTTT
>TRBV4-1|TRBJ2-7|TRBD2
CASSPTRSGKSYEQYF
TGCGCCAGCAGCCCCACGCGGAGCGGGAAATCCTACGAGCAGTACTTC
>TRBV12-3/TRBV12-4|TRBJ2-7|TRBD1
CASRGTGAYEQYF
TGTGCCAGCAGGGGGACAGGGGCCTACGAGCAGTACTTC
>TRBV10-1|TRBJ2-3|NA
CASSESASPDTQYF
TGCGCCAGCAGTGAGTCAGCTAGCCCAGATACGCAGTATTTT
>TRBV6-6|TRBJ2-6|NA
CASSISPPGANVLTF
TGTGCCAGCAGTATTAGTCCCCCTGGGGCCAACGTCCTGACTTTC